This T cell receptor (beta chain) derives from a study of blood T cell repertoires in COVID-19 (dated by TCRdb to 2020 to 2021). For the study in its entirety: Samples covering the acute and convalescent phases of COVID-19 were provided by collaborators in the United States, Italy and Spain. Nearly every sample came with metadata listing a de-identified subject ID, COVID-19 status, age in years and sex. Samples were obtained from the ongoing ImmuneRACE study (first 160 participants) and from some 1,300 subjects provided by 6 global collaborators. A freely available public database, intended as a resource for researchers studying the immune response to SARS-CoV-2, is where the repertoires were released. The material from the prospective study consisted of cDNA or gDNA derived from T cells, B-cell-depleted T cells, or PBMCs. HLA class I and class II types, where available, came from metadata supplied by the sample provider rather than from assay-based typing. Deeply sampled blood TCRbeta repertoires from subjects exposed to, actively infected with, or recovered from COVID-19 were included in the dataset.

TCRbeta CDR3 regions were amplified from genomic DNA by means of the immunoSEQ Assay, a bias-controlled multiplex PCR. Per the original workflow: Within the assay, amplification of reference gene primers was used to estimate how many nucleated cells each sample contained. Sequence reads were collapsed and filtered to measure the absolute abundance of every unique TCRbeta CDR3 rearrangement. For each sample, productive Simpson clonality was calculated as the square root of Simpson's diversity index across productive rearrangements. Drawn from immuneACCESS, this table holds only the in-frame rearrangements with V and J called that TCRdb kept. Clones are partly lost; checked studies trace under half to an unresolved V gene and leave the rest unexplained. D and trimming were read from the DNA, whereas the V and J calls and clone size are those reported in that table. The sample records under 200,000 clones, approximately 90% of which are singletons. The ten largest account for about 2% of the sample.

Including the terminal cysteine and phenylalanine, the CDR3 comprises 17 residues. The only DNA kept is the CDR3, 51 bases in frame from the first base. V lost 0 bases and J lost 4 bases, and the count of bases not matched to a germline gene is 10. Sequences LNHNV (CDR1) and YYDKDF (CDR2) are obtained from the germline V gene (reference sequence). Study-wide conclusions, independent of this receptor: The amount of clinical and demographic metadata varied by source and participant and was provided uncurated.

Whole blood was collected in K2EDTA tubes by collaborating institutions according to the institutions' own protocols. For TCRbeta analysis, collaborators shipped samples in one of three forms: frozen whole blood, isolated PBMCs, or DNA extracted from either of those sample types. Concerning this clone: No antigen is known for it. No base qualities exist here, and no much larger clone lies one base off it.

Source material: peripheral blood. The chain is encoded by TRBV15 joined to TRBJ2-5, and 8 junction bases match TRBD2. This TCR derives from a man younger than 35 with acute or convalescent COVID-19. The nucleotides are TGTGCCACCAGCAGAGACACGCGAAGCGGGGGAACAGAGACCCAGTACTTC. This translates into CATSRDTRSGGTETQYF.